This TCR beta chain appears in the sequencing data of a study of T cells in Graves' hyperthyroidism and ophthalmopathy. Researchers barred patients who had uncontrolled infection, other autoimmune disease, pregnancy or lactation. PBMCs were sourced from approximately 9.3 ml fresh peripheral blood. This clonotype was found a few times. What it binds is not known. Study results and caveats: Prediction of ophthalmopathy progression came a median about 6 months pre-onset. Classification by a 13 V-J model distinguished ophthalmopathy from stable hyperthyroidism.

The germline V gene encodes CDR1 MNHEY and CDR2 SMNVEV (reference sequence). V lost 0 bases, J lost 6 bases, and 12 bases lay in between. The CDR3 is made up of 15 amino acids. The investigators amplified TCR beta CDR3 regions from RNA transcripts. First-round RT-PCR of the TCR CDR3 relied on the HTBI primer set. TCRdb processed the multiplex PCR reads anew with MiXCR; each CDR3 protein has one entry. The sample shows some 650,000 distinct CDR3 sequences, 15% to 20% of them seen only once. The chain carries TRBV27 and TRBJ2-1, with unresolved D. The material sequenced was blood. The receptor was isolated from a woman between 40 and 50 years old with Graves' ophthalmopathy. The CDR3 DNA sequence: TGTGCCAGCAGTTTATCGTGGAACGGGCTCAATGAGCAGTTCTTC. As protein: CASSLSWNGLNEQFF.